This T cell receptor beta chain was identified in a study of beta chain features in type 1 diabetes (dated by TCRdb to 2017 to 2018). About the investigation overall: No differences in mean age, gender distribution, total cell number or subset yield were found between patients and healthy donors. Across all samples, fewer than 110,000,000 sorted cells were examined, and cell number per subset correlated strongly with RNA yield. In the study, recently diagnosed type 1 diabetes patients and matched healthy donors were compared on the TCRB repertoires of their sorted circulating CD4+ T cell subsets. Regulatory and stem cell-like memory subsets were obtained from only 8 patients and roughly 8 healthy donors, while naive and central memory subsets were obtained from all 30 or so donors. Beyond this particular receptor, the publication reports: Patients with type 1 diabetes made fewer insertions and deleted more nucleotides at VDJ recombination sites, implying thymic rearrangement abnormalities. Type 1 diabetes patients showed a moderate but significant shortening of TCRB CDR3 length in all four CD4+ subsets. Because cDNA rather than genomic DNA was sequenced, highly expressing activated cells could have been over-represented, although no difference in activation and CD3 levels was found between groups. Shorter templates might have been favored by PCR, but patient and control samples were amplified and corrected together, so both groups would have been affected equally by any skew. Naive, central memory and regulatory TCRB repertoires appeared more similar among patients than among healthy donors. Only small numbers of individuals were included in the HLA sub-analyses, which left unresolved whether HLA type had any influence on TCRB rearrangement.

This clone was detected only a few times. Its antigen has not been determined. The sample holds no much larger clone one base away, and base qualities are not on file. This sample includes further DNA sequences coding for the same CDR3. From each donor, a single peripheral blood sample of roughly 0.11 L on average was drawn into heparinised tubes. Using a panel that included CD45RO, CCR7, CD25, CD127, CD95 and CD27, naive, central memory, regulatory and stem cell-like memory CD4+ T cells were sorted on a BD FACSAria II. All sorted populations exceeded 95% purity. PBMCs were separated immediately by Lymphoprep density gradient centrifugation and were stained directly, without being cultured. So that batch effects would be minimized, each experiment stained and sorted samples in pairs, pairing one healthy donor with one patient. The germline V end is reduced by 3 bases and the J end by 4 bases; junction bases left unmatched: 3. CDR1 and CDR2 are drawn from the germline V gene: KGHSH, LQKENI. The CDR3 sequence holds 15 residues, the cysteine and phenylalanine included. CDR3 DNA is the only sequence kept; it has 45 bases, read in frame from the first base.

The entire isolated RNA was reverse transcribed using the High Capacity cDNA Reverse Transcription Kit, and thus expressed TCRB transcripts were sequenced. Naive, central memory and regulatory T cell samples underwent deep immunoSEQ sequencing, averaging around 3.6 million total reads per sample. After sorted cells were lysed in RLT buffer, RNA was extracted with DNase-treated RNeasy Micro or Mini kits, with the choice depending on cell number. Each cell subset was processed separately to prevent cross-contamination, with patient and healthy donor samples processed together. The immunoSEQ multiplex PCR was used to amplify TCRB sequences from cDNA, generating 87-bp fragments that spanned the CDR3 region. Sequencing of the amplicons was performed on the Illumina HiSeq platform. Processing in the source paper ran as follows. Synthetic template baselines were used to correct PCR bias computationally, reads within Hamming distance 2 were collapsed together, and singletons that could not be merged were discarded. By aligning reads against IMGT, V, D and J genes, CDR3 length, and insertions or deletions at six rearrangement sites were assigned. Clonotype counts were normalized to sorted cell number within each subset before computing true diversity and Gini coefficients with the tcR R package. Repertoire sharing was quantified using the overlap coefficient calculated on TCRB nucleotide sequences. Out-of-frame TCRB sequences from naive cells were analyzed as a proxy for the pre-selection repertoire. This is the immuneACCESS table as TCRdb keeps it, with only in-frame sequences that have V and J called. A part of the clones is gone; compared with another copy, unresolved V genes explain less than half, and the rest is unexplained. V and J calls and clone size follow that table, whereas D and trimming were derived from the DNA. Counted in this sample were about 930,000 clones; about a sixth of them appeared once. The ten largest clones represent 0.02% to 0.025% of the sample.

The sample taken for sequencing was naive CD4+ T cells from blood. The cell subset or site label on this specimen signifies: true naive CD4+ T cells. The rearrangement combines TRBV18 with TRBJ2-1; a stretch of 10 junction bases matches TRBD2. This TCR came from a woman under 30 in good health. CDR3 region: CASSPLAGVYNEQFF. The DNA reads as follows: TGTGCCAGCTCACCGCTAGCGGGAGTTTACAATGAGCAGTTCTTC.